This is a list of T cell receptor beta chains from one sample in a study of T-cell reconstitution after alpha-beta-depleted transplantation in children. In TCRdb, the PCR reads were re-called with MiXCR into one record per CDR3 protein. This sample yields 140,000 to 150,000 distinct CDR3 sequences, of which around 9% are seen a single time; approximately 18% belongs to the top ten. The sequenced sample was PBMCs, mostly from graft donor cells, obtained 180 days after TCRalphabeta/CD19-depleted stem cell transplant. The receptors derive from a female patient aged 2-10 years who had a stem cell transplant for congenital amegakaryocytic thrombocytopenia, so the T cells may come from the graft donor. CDR3s include the opening cysteine and the closing phenylalanine or tryptophan. D genes are given only for firm matches. Part of the rows lack a size; the others show once, few, many or a class for expanded clones.

>.|TRBJ2-7|.|TRBV4-3
TGCGCCAGCAGCCAAGCCCCTAGGGGAACCTACGAGCAGTACTTC
CASSQAPRGTYEQYF
>many|TRBJ2-1|.|TRBV3-1
TGTGCCAGCAGCCACGGGGGTTCCTCCTACAATGAGCAGTTCTTC
CASSHGGSSYNEQFF
>few|TRBJ2-5|TRBD1|TRBV7-6
TGTGCCAGCAGCTCGCTAGGACAGGCCCAAGAGACCCAGTACTTC
CASSSLGQAQETQYF
>many|TRBJ2-7|.|TRBV7-2
TGTGCCAGCAGCTCATCCGGGACGGTAACCTACGAGCAGTACTTC
CASSSSGTVTYEQYF
>few|TRBJ2-1|TRBD2|TRBV7-2
TGTGCCAGCAGCTCGCTAGCGGGGGGGCTGAATGAGCAGTTCTTC
CASSSLAGGLNEQFF
>many|TRBJ1-4|.|TRBV29-1
TGCAGCGTTGAAAACAGGGAGGTTACTAATGAAAAACTGTTTTTT
CSVENREVTNEKLFF
>many|TRBJ2-3|.|TRBV20-1
TGCAGTGCTAGAGCGGCTACTAGCACAGATACGCAGTATTTT
CSARAATSTDTQYF
>many|TRBJ1-6|TRBD1|TRBV30
TGTGCCTGGAGCCGGGGGGACAGGGGGCGAAATTCACCCCTCCACTTT
CAWSRGDRGRNSPLHF
>many|TRBJ2-4|.|TRBV7-2
TGTGCCAGCAGCTTAGGAGGGTGGGTTCAGTACTTC
CASSLGGWVQYF
>medium-sized|TRBJ2-3|TRBD2|TRBV20-1
TGCAGTGCGGCGGGGGGGACCACAGATACGCAGTATTTT
CSAAGGTTDTQYF
>.|TRBJ2-7|TRBD1|TRBV29-1
TGCAGCGGGGGGACAGGGCGGTTTGGCGAGCAGTACTTC
CSGGTGRFGEQYF
>many|TRBJ2-3|.|TRBV20-1
TGCAGTGCTAGAGGGGCCCCGGCGGGATTCACAGATACGCAGTATTTT
CSARGAPAGFTDTQYF
>many|TRBJ2-1|.|TRBV2
TGTGCCAGCAGGGCTGGCAGCTCCTACAATGAGCAGTTCTTC
CASRAGSSYNEQFF
>many|TRBJ1-1|.|TRBV6-1
TGTGCCAGCCTCACAGGGAAGAACACTGAAGCTTTCTTT
CASLTGKNTEAFF
>few|TRBJ1-1|.|TRBV18
TGTGCCAGCTCACCAGAGGCCCAAAACACTGAAGCTTTCTTT
CASSPEAQNTEAFF
>.|TRBJ2-7|TRBD2|TRBV18
TGTGCCAGCTCACCACCGAGCGGGGGGACCTACGAGCAGTACTTC
CASSPPSGGTYEQYF
>.|TRBJ2-1|.|TRBV20-1
TGCAGTGCTAGAGATACCCAGCGGTTGAGCTCCTACAATGAGCACTTCTTC
CSARDTQRLSSYNEHFF
>.|TRBJ2-3|.|TRBV5-1
TGCGCCAGCAGGGCCGGCACAGATACGCAGTATTTT
CASRAGTDTQYF
>many|TRBJ1-2|.|TRBV28
TGTGCCAGCAGTTTACCGGGGAGGGATTATGGCTACACCTTC
CASSLPGRDYGYTF
>large|TRBJ2-2|.|TRBV12-3/TRBV12-4
TGTGCCAGCAGGTGGTCAGGCGGGGAGCTGTTTTTT
CASRWSGGELFF